This T cell receptor (beta chain) stems from a study of T-cell memory formation after mild COVID-19. Study results and limitations: Largely, contracting CD4+ clones fell within CM and EM, and contracting CD8+ clones within EMRA. Unconfirmed was the SARS-CoV-2 specificity of second-wave clones that peaked on day 37.

A single count supports this clonotype. Antigen specificity is unknown. Each CDR3 protein gets one entry after TCRdb re-called the 5' RACE reads with MiXCR. The table includes approximately 500,000 distinct CDR3 sequences, more than 20% detected once. Deletions cut 5 bases from V and 7 bases from J, with 20 bases between. Germline V gene data show CDR1 as SGHAT and CDR2 as FQNNGV. The CDR3 consists of 15 residues. Sequencing was carried out using PBMCs or a T cell subset sorted from them (not recorded which). The origin of this receptor is an adult woman who had mild COVID-19 (a few samples of this study predate the infection). Cell type and time point are not known. The chain employs TRBV11-2 and TRBJ1-1; TRBD1 is a possible D gene (6 bases). The DNA for the CDR3 is TGTGCCAGCAGCCTCCAGACAGGCGGGCGAGTTGAAGCTTTCTTT. It encodes CASSLQTGGRVEAFF.